The 12 T cell receptor beta chains below were found in one sample sequenced in a study of blood T cell repertoires in COVID-19. TCRdb's copy holds only in-frame clones and misses some; the assay was immunoSEQ multiplex PCR. The sample has 50,000 to 65,000 clones, roughly 85% seen once. The sequencing sample was made of peripheral blood. The source is a man in his forties with acute or convalescent COVID-19.

The chain uses TRBV9 and TRBJ2-2; maybe TRBD1 (6 bases). The CDR3 totals 16 residues. CDR1 and CDR2 from the germline V gene are SGDLS and YYNGEE. The V and J ends lost 2 bases and 6 bases respectively, with 17 bases between them. The CDR3 protein is CASSVTGTSTSGELFF. CDR3 DNA: TGTGCCAGCAGCGTCACCGGGACATCGACGTCCGGGGAGCTGTTTTTT.

The genes are TRBV19 and TRBJ2-1, with 9 bases matching TRBD1. This CDR3 comprises 15 residues. Trimming at V came to 6 bases and at J to 8 bases, leaving 11 bases not matched to a gene. Germline V gene sequence: CDR1 LNHDA, CDR2 SQIVND (reference sequence). In DNA form, the CDR3 reads TGTGCCAGTAGCCCAACGGGGACAGGGTCTTATGAGCAGTTCTTC. Amino acid sequence: CASSPTGTGSYEQFF.

This chain links TRBV11-3 with TRBJ1-1; D may be TRBD1 (6 bases). In germline, CDR1 is SGHNT, CDR2 YENEEA. V gave up 5 bases and J gave up 5 bases, with 15 bases separating them. This CDR3 has 14 amino acids. Here the CDR3 reads CASSLSGVRTEAFF. In DNA, the CDR3 is TGTGCCAGCAGCCTCTCAGGGGTTCGGACTGAAGCTTTCTTT.

This chain joins TRBV9 and TRBJ1-4; 11 bases align to TRBD1. Germline V gene sequence: CDR1 SGDLS, CDR2 YYNGEE. V shed 3 bases and J 2 bases; nucleotides not matched to a gene: 0. This CDR3 region has 15 residues. The CDR3 spells CASSGTGGTNEKLFF. CDR3 DNA: TGTGCCAGCAGCGGGACAGGGGGCACTAATGAAAAACTGTTTTTT.

The V and J genes are TRBV5-1 and TRBJ1-4, with TRBD1 matching 10 bases. J was trimmed by 6 bases and V by 4 bases; bases with no gene match: 3. Germline CDR1 SGHRS, CDR2 YFSETQ. This CDR3 contains 14 residues. Here the CDR3 DNA reads TGCGCCAGCAGCAAAGGGACAGGGGATGAAAAACTGTTTTTT. This encodes CASSKGTGDEKLFF.

A single count supports this clone. The genes are TRBV5-1 and TRBJ1-1; the match to TRBD1 covers 9 bases. The CDR3 length is 15 residues. J gave up 8 bases and V 3 bases, and 11 bases lay outside the gene matches. CDR1 and CDR2 (germline): SGHRS, YFSETQ. Here the CDR3 DNA reads TGCGCCAGCAGCTCGGGGACAGGGCCAGGCGGGGAAGCTTTCTTT. Translated, it gives CASSSGTGPGGEAFF.

The chain employs TRBV19 and TRBJ1-2, with a possible D match to TRBD1 (6 bases). Trimming took 4 bases from V and 0 from J, leaving 15 bases between them. CDR3 length: 16 amino acids. Per the germline V gene, CDR1 is LNHDA and CDR2 is SQIVND (reference sequence). CDR3 region: CASSTPQGKANYGYTF. CDR3 DNA sequence: TGTGCCAGTAGTACCCCACAGGGAAAAGCTAACTATGGCTACACCTTC.

The chain links TRBV11-3 to TRBJ2-7, with TRBD1 matching 8 bases. J was trimmed by 5 bases and V by 4 bases; bases with no gene match: 7. The CDR3 has 14 residues. Germline loops: CDR1 SGHNT, CDR2 YENEEA. The CDR3 bases are TGTGCCAGCAGCTATTTGACAGGGGCCCACGAGCAGTACTTC. It encodes CASSYLTGAHEQYF.

The chain couples TRBV7-8 to TRBJ2-5; 7 positions agree with TRBD1. This CDR3 is 13 amino acids long. Germline V gene lookup returns CDR1 SGHVS and CDR2 FQNEAQ. The junction had 10 bases not matched to a gene; V was cut back by 10 bases and J by 5 bases. CDR3 in amino acids: CAITQGDVETQYF. CDR3 in DNA: TGTGCCATAACTCAGGGGGACGTGGAGACCCAGTACTTC.

V and J are TRBV11-1 and TRBJ1-1; tentatively, D is TRBD1 (5 bases). Per the germline V gene, CDR1 is SGHAT and CDR2 is FQDESV (reference sequence). The CDR3 sequence is 15 residues long. V lost 1 base and J 3 bases, leaving 12 bases between the germline ends. The CDR3 DNA sequence: TGTGCCAGCAGCTTAGAGCCGGGCAGGGACACTGAAGCTTTCTTT. Translation gives CASSLEPGRDTEAFF.

CDR3 nucleotide sequence: TGTGCCAGCAGTCTACAGTCAGGGGGCGGCTACACCTTC. Protein product: CASSLQSGGGYTF. The chain combines TRBV2 with TRBJ1-2; TRBD1 agrees at 8 bases. CDR1 is SNHLY and CDR2 is FYNNEI in the germline V gene. V shed 5 bases, J shed 8 bases, and the junction held 7 bases outside the gene matches. This CDR3 region has 13 residues.

This clone has just one count. The V gene is TRBV6-5, the J gene TRBJ2-5; D remains unclear. Germline V CDR1 and CDR2: MNHEY, SVGAGI. This CDR3 spans 13 amino acids. Trimming took 0 bases from V and 4 from J, leaving 6 bases between them. The CDR3 region is CASSYSRGETQYF. CDR3 DNA: TGTGCCAGCAGTTACTCGAGAGGAGAGACCCAGTACTTC.